The 15 T cell receptor beta chains below were found in one sample sequenced in a study of cytomegalovirus exposure and HLA in healthy donors. 13 Jbeta primers and 60 Vbeta primers were used for the PCR. The data were produced by immunoSEQ multiplex PCR, yet TCRdb's version contains in-frame clones alone and is incomplete. The listing records tens of thousands of clones. The specimen was PBMCs. These receptors were collected from a man in his thirties or forties in good health and CMV-seropositive.

The chain uses TRBV2 and TRBJ2-7, with 11 nucleotides matching TRBD1. Trimming removed 0 bases from V and 5 bases from J; junction bases left unmatched: 3. This CDR3 has 15 residues. CDR1 is SNHLY, CDR2 FYNNEI, per germline. The CDR3 is CASSEAGQGADEQYF. CDR3 nucleotides: TGTGCCAGCAGTGAAGCCGGACAGGGGGCCGACGAGCAGTACTTC.

V gene TRBV7-8 combines with J gene TRBJ1-2, with TRBD1 identical over 8 bases. This CDR3 is built from 13 residues. Germline V gives CDR1 SGHVS, CDR2 FQNEAQ. Trimming took 2 bases from V and 8 from J; bases not matched to a gene: 4. The CDR3 region has the DNA TGTGCCAGCAGCTTAAGGACAGGGTGGGGCTACACCTTC. The encoded protein is CASSLRTGWGYTF.

The V gene is TRBV7-3, the J gene TRBJ2-6; a weak D match, TRBD1 (5 bases). Germline V gene lookup returns CDR1 SGHTA and CDR2 FQGTGA. The CDR3 loop spans 17 amino acids. V lost 4 bases and J lost 0, with 13 bases in between. CDR3 in DNA: TGTGCCAGCAGCTCCCAGACAGATAACTCTGGGGCCAACGTCCTGACTTTC. This sequence encodes CASSSQTDNSGANVLTF.

Remarks on this clone: An end of the junction differs from the germline gene, which may be a read error. The chain employs TRBV14 and TRBJ1-1; D gene ambiguous. The CDR3 sequence is 12 residues long. Per the germline V gene, CDR1 is SGHDN and CDR2 is FVKESK. The CDR3 DNA reads as TGTGCCAGCAGCCAAGACGAGTCAGACATATCGTTT. This gives the protein CASSQDESDISF.

This sequence joins TRBV7-2 and TRBJ2-7; D is possibly TRBD2 (6 bases). Germline CDR1 is SGHTA and CDR2 is FQGNSA. Deletions cut 0 bases from V and 3 bases from J, with 18 bases between. This CDR3 comprises 17 residues. The CDR3 here is CASSLAGGPRPNYEQYF. The CDR3 nucleotides read TGTGCCAGCAGCTTAGCGGGGGGACCCAGGCCGAACTACGAGCAGTACTTC. The whole variable domain, filled in from reference TRBV7-2 and TRBJ2-7, reads GAGVSQSPSNKVTEKGKDVELRCDPISGHTALYWYRQSLGQGLEFLIYFQGNSAPDKSGLPSDRFSAERTGGSVSTLTIQRTQQEDSAVYLCASSLAGGPRPNYEQYFGPGTRLTVT.

This chain links TRBV25-1 with TRBJ1-5; 8 nucleotides line up with TRBD1. J lost 5 bases, V lost 2 bases, and 5 bases had no gene match. There are 15 residues in the CDR3. CDR1 MGHDK and CDR2 SYGVNS come from the germline V gene. The CDR3 loop reads CASSEPGTGHQPQHF. The DNA of the CDR3 is TGTGCCAGCAGTGAACCAGGGACAGGCCATCAGCCCCAGCATTTT.

The rearrangement links TRBV4-1 to TRBJ1-5; no clear D. The CDR3 length is 16 residues. V was clipped by 1 base and J by 0 bases, with 10 bases between them. Germline CDR1 is MGHRA and CDR2 is YSYEKL. This chain's CDR3 is CASSQGGQYSNQPQHF. CDR3 sequence (DNA): TGCGCCAGCAGCCAAGGAGGTCAGTATAGCAATCAGCCCCAGCATTTT.

The chain is built from TRBV4-1 and TRBJ1-2; D is perhaps TRBD1 (6 bases). Germline lookup yields CDR1 MGHRA and CDR2 YSYEKL. V gave up 0 bases and J gave up 1 base, with 9 bases separating them. The CDR3 has 15 residues. The CDR3 sequence is CASSQERTDNYGYTF. The CDR3 DNA follows: TGCGCCAGCAGCCAAGAAAGGACAGATAACTATGGCTACACCTTC.

The chain recombines TRBV4-2 with TRBJ2-7; 8 bases line up with TRBD1. V was clipped by 4 bases and J by 10 bases; unmatched bases: 9. In germline, CDR1 is LGHNA, CDR2 YNFKEQ. This CDR3 spans 13 amino acids. The CDR3 loop is CASSPADREQQYF. The CDR3 DNA reads TGTGCCAGCAGCCCAGCGGACAGGGAACAACAGTACTTC.

V is TRBV27 and J is TRBJ1-1; 7 nucleotides agree with TRBD1. Germline assignment: CDR1 MNHEY and CDR2 SMNVEV (reference sequence). Losses at the gene ends were 6 bases for V and 0 bases for J; bases not matched to a gene: 16. The CDR3 is 18 residues long. This CDR3 reads CASSPYVDLRGVNTEAFF. The CDR3 coding sequence is TGTGCCAGCAGCCCGTATGTGGACCTCAGGGGGGTGAACACTGAAGCTTTCTTT.

CDR3 protein: CASSQGSRGRQGAYGYTF. The CDR3 DNA reads as TGCGCCAGCAGCCAAGGTTCGCGAGGACGACAGGGCGCCTATGGCTACACCTTC. The V gene is TRBV4-1, the J gene TRBJ1-2; 7 nucleotides match TRBD1. This CDR3 is built from 18 residues. Germline V gene sequence: CDR1 MGHRA, CDR2 YSYEKL. The J segment lost 4 bases and the V segment lost 1 base, leaving 15 bases of the junction unmatched.

The chain is built from TRBV5-1 and TRBJ1-6; 7 positions match TRBD1. CDR1 and CDR2 from the germline V gene are SGHRS and YFSETQ. CDR3 length equals 15 residues. The V and J ends lost 4 bases and 7 bases, in that order; junction bases with no gene match: 8. CDR3 DNA: TGCGCCAGCAGCCCCGGGACAGAGTTCAATTCACCCCTCCACTTT. Amino acid sequence: CASSPGTEFNSPLHF. Full variable domain (outside the CDR3, taken from reference TRBV5-1 and TRBJ1-6): KAGVTQTPRYLIKTRGQQVTLSCSPISGHRSVSWYQQTPGQGLQFLFEYFSETQRNKGNFPGRFSGRQFSNSRSEMNVSTLELGDSALYLCASSPGTEFNSPLHFGNGTRLTVT.

A note on this clone: The junction and the germline gene differ at one end; a read error may be behind it. The chain uses TRBV2 and TRBJ2-1, with 16 bases that match TRBD2. The CDR3 has 20 amino acids. Looked up from germline, CDR1 is SNHLY and CDR2 is FYNNEI. This CDR3 reads CASSGVGTSGGESSDNEQFF. CDR3 coding DNA: TGTGCCAGCAGTGGGGTAGGGACTAGCGGGGGGGAGAGCTCCGACAATGAGCAGTTCTTC.

The chain links TRBV6-1 to TRBJ2-7; tentative D call: TRBD2 (5 bases). The CDR3 sequence is 15 residues long. V was clipped by 2 bases and J by 0 bases, with 11 bases between them. Per the germline V gene, CDR1 is MNHNS and CDR2 is SASEGT. DNA of the CDR3: TGTGCCAGCAGTGAAAGCCCGGGGAGCTCCTACGAGCAGTACTTC. Amino acids: CASSESPGSSYEQYF.

J is TRBJ2-7 and V is TRBV30, with TRBD1 matching 10 bases. The CDR3 loop spans 15 amino acids. J was trimmed by 3 bases and V by 3 bases; bases with no gene match: 8. The germline CDR1 and CDR2 sequences are GTSNPN and SVGIG (reference sequence). The CDR3 loop reads CAWRRPGTGDYEQYF. The CDR3 DNA sequence: TGTGCCTGGAGGCGACCCGGGACAGGGGACTACGAGCAGTACTTC.